The entry below describes one TCR beta chain. Measured with immunoSEQ multiplex PCR; TCRdb has only the in-frame clones, and not every one. The sample consists of more than 200,000 clones, over 75% of them appearing once. The data were obtained in a study of blood T cell repertoires in COVID-19. Across the whole study: What the recovered Cohort 3 donors had was two negative PCRs, clearance, or symptom resolution. From T cells, B-cell-depleted T cells, or PBMCs came the material, which was cDNA or gDNA. Samples taken during acute and convalescent COVID-19 were collected in the United States, Italy and Spain.

Study members were between 18 and 89 years old and lived in roughly 24 US regions. Source material: PBMCs or T cells enriched from blood (not recorded which). The sequence was obtained from a man under 40 in a cohort exposed to, infected with or recovered from COVID-19 (not recorded which).

CDR3 amino acids: CASSEWGGYGYTF. CDR3 sequence (DNA): TGTGCCAGCAGTGAATGGGGAGGCTATGGCTACACCTTC. The chain uses TRBV25-1 and TRBJ1-2; no firm D call. V was shortened by 1 base and J by 4 bases, with 7 bases between the two germline ends. The CDR3 is 13 amino acids. Per the germline V gene, CDR1 is MGHDK and CDR2 is SYGVNS.